What follows are 8 T cell receptor beta chains derived from one specimen sequenced in a study of vaccination effects on CD4 cells after COVID-19 (dated 2022 in TCRdb). Libraries were constructed by the immunoSEQ multiplex PCR assay. TCRdb limited this immuneACCESS table to in-frame rearrangements with V and J called. A share of clones is missing; checked studies link under half to unresolved V genes, and the rest is unexplained. In this sample the table shows more than 15,000 clones, about 70% of which occur a single time. 16% of the sample is held by the ten biggest clonotypes. No antigens are known for them. The ViraFEST assay stimulated PBMC with viral peptide pools and then used TCR sequencing to identify antigen-specific CD4+ T cell clonotypes by expansion. After less than eleven days of culture, CD4+ T cells were isolated with the EasySep CD4+ T cell isolation kit. Convalescent patients had PCR-confirmed SARS-CoV-2 infection between March and December 2020, before Alpha, Beta and Delta variants emerged in the United States.

The sample was CD4+ T cells from PBMCs cultured with SARS-CoV-2 spike peptides, taken before COVID-19 vaccination. Read against the paper, the sample's cell subset or site label means: SARS-CoV-2 spike overlapping peptide pool stimulation. Receptors originate from a human donor who had a prior SARS-CoV-2 infection.

The chain uses TRBV6-5 and TRBJ2-5; D gene unclear. Germline CDR1 reads MNHEY; CDR2 reads SVGAGI. V dropped 7 bases and J dropped 5 bases, with 14 bases sitting between them. CDR3 length: 13 amino acids. CDR3 nucleotides: TGTGCCAGCACCGCCTCTCTTTGGGAGACCCAGTACTTC. It translates to CASTASLWETQYF.

This clone occurred once. The chain couples TRBV6-5 to TRBJ1-3; 8 nucleotides match TRBD1. This CDR3 contains 13 residues. Trimming took 8 bases from V and 3 from J; bases not matched to a gene: 3. CDR1 is MNHEY and CDR2 is SVGAGI in the germline V gene. CDR3 sequence: CASDRGYGNTIYF. DNA of the CDR3: TGTGCCAGCGACAGGGGTTATGGAAACACCATATATTTT.

This clone has more than one count but fewer than ten. The chain uses TRBV7-3 and TRBJ2-3; D is uncertain. Germline assignment: CDR1 SGHTA and CDR2 FQGTGA. The CDR3 runs to 14 residues. Trimming cost V 3 bases and J 2 bases, with 9 bases left between them. The CDR3 spells CASSFSHATDTQYF. CDR3 in DNA: TGTGCCAGCAGCTTTTCACACGCCACAGATACGCAGTATTTT.

The rearrangement links TRBV11-2 to TRBJ2-3, with D possibly TRBD2 on 6 matching bases. Germline CDR1 and CDR2: SGHAT and FQNNGV. The CDR3 runs 15 residues. The ends were cut back, 5 bases at V and 0 bases at J, with 12 bases in the middle. CDR3: CASSTRLESTDTQYF. The CDR3 nucleotides are TGTGCCAGCAGCACCCGACTAGAAAGCACAGATACGCAGTATTTT.

This clone was counted a single time. The gene calls are TRBV6-6 and TRBJ2-2; a possible D gene is TRBD2 (5 bases). Between the trimmed V and J ends, which lost 6 bases and 7 bases, there was a span of 12 bases. The CDR3 is 13 amino acids. CDR1 and CDR2 from the germline V gene are MNHNY and SVGAGI (reference sequence). CDR3 loop: CASSYNGVGELFF. DNA for the CDR3: TGTGCCAGCAGCTATAACGGGGTCGGGGAGCTGTTTTTT.

CDR3 residues: CASGRGLAGGPELEQFF. The CDR3 DNA sequence: TGTGCTAGTGGCCGGGGACTAGCGGGGGGGCCGGAGCTCGAGCAGTTCTTC. V gene TRBV12-5 combines with J gene TRBJ2-1; the match to TRBD2 covers 16 bases. Germline V CDR1 and CDR2: LGHNT, FRNRAP. This CDR3 has 17 amino acids. V lost 6 bases to trimming and J lost 10 bases; unmatched junction nucleotides: 12.

The chain joins TRBV11-2 to TRBJ2-1; D is tentatively TRBD1 or TRBD2 (5 bases each). Germline-derived CDR1 and CDR2 are SGHAT and FQNNGV. Trimming took off 0 bases at V and 5 bases at J, with 11 bases between the two ends. The length of the CDR3 is 15 residues. The CDR3 bases are TGTGCCAGCAGCTTAGATGTAGAGGGGCACAATGAGCAGTTCTTC. This gives the protein CASSLDVEGHNEQFF.

The rearrangement joins TRBV2 to TRBJ2-6; 7 bases align to TRBD1. V lost 8 bases and J lost 0; bases outside the gene matches: 7. The germline gives CDR1 SNHLY, CDR2 FYNNEI. This CDR3 comprises 16 residues. CDR3 sequence: CASYLGQTSGANVLTF. The CDR3 DNA follows: TGTGCCAGCTACCTGGGACAGACCTCTGGGGCCAACGTCCTGACTTTC.